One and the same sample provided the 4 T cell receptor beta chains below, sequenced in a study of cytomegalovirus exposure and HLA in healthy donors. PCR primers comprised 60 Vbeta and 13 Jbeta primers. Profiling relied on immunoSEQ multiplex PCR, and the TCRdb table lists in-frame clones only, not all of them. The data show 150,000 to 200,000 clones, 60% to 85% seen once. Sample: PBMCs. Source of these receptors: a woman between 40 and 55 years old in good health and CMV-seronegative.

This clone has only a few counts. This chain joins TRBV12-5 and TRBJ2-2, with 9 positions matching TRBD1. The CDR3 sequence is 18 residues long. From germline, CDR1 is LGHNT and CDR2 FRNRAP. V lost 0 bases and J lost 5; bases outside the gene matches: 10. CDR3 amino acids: CASGLVSPGQGLTGELFF. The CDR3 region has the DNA TGTGCTAGTGGTTTGGTATCACCGGGACAGGGTTTGACCGGGGAGCTGTTTTTT.

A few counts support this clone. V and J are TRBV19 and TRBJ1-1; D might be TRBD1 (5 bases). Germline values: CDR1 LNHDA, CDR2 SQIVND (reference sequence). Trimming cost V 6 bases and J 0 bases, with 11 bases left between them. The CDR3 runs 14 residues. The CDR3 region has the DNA TGTGCCAGTAGGGACAAGCTCATGAACACTGAAGCTTTCTTT. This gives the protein CASRDKLMNTEAFF.

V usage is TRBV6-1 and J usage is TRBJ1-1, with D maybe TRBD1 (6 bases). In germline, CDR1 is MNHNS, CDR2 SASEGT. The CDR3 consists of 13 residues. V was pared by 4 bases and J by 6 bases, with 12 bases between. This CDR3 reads CASSATGSAEAFF. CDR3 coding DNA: TGTGCCAGCAGTGCAACAGGGTCGGCTGAAGCTTTCTTT.

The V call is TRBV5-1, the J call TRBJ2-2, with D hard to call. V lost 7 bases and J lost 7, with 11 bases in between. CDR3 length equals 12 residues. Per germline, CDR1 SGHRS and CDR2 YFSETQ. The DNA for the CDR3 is TGCGCCAGCGCTAAACAGAGCGGGGAGCTGTTTTTT. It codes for CASAKQSGELFF.